This record concerns one T cell receptor (beta chain) sequence. Its cognate antigen is unknown. In the PCR, 60 Vbeta and 13 Jbeta primers were used. Clones were read by immunoSEQ multiplex PCR, and TCRdb kept only the in-frame ones, dropping some. Among 35,000 to 45,000 clones listed, around 53% were seen once. The CDR3 has 17 amino acids. The data were taken from a study of cytomegalovirus exposure and HLA in healthy donors. Whole-study results and caveats: Under in vitro conditions, three CMV-associated chains were confirmed as specific for CMV antigens. A previous analysis found most TCR beta V segments productive roughly 90% or roughly 30% of the time.

The TCR comes from a woman in her 40s in good health and CMV-seropositive. The chain is built from TRBV21-1 and TRBJ1-2; TRBD1 is the table's D call and was not checked against the DNA. TRBV21-1 counts as a pseudogene. The specimen sequenced was PBMCs. CDR3 in amino acids: CASSKVSGQDTNYGYTF. The CDR3, as DNA: TGTGCCAGCAGCAAAGTCTCTGGGCAGGACACGAACTATGGCTACACCTTC.